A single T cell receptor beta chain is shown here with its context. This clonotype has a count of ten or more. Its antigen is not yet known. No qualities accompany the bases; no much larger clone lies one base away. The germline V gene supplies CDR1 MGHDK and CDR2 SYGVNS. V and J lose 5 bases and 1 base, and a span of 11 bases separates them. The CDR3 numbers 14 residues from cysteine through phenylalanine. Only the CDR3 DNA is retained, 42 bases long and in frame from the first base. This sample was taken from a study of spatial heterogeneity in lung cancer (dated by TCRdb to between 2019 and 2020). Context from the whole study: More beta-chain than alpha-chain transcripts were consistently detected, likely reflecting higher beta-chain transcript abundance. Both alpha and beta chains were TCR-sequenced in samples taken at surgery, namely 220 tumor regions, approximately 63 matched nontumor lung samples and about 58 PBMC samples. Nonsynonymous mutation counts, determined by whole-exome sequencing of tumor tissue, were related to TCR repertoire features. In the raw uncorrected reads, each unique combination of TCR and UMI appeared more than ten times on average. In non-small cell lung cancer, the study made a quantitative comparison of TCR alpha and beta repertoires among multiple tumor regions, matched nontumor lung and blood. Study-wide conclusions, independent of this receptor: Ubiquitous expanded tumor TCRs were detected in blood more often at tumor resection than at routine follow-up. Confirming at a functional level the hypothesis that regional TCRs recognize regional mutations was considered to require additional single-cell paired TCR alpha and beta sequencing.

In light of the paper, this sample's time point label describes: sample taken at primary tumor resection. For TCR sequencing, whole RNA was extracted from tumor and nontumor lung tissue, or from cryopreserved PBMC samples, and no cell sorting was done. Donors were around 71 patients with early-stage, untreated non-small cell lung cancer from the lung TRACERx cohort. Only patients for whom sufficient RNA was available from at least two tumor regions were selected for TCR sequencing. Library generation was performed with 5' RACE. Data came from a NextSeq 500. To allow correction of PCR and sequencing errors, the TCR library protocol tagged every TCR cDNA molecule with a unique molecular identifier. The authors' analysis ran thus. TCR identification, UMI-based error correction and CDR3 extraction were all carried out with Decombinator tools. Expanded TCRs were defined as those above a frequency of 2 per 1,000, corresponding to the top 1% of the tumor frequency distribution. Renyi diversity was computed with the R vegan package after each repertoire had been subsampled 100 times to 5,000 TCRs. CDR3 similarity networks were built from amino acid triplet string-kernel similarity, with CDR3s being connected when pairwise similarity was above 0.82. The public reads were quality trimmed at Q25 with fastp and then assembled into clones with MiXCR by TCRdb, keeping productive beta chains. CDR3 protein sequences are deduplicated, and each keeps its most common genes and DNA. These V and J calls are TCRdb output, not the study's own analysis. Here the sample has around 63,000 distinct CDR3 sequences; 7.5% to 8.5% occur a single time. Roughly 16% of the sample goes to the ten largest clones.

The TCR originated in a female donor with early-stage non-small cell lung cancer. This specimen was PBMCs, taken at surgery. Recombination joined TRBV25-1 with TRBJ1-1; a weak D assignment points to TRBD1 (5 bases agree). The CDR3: CASSPGRPNTEAFF. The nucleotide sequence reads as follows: TGTGCCAGCAGTCCGGGACGGCCGAACACTGAAGCTTTCTTT.